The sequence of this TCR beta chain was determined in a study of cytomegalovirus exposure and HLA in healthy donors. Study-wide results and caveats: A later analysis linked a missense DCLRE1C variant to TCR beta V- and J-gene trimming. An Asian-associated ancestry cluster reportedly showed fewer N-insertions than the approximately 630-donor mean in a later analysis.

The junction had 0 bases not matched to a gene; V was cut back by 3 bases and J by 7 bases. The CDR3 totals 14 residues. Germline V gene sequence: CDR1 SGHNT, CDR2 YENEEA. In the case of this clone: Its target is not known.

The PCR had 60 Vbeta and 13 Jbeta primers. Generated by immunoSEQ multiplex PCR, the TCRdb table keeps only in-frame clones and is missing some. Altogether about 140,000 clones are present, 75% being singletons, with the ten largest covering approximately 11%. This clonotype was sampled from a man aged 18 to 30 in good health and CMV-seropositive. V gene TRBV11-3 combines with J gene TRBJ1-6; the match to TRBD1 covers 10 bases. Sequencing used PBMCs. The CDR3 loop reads CASSLGQGNSPLHF. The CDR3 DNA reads TGTGCCAGCAGCTTGGGACAGGGGAATTCACCCCTCCACTTT. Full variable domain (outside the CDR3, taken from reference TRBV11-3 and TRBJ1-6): EAGVVQSPRYKIIEKKQPVAFWCNPISGHNTLYWYLQNLGQGPELLIRYENEEAVDDSQLPKDRFSAERLKGVDSTLKIQPAELGDSAVYLCASSLGQGNSPLHFGNGTRLTVT.